Listed below are T cell receptor beta chains from one sample, sequenced in a study of cytomegalovirus exposure and HLA in healthy donors. Clones were read by immunoSEQ multiplex PCR, and TCRdb kept only the in-frame ones, dropping some. Among 150,000 to 200,000 clones listed, 70% to 85% were seen once. The sample was PBMCs. Source of these receptors: a woman aged 40 to 50 in good health and CMV-seronegative. Both conserved end residues are part of each CDR3. D genes are given only for firm matches. Expanded clones get a size class; other rows say once, few or many, or leave the size out.

CDR3nt: TGTGCCAGCAGCAGATCGACAGAAAATGTTGACTACGAGCAGTACTTC
CDR3aa: CASSRSTENVDYEQYF
d_gene: NA
v_gene: TRBV5-4
abundance: NA
j_gene: TRBJ2-7

CDR3nt: TGTGCCAGCAGCCCTGGACTAGCGGGAGTCGCAGATACGCAGTATTTT
CDR3aa: CASSPGLAGVADTQYF
d_gene: TRBD2
v_gene: TRBV4-2
abundance: NA
j_gene: TRBJ2-3

CDR3nt: TGTGCCAGCAGGTTCCTTAGCACAGATACGCAGTATTTT
CDR3aa: CASRFLSTDTQYF
d_gene: NA
v_gene: TRBV28
abundance: NA
j_gene: TRBJ2-3

CDR3nt: TGTGCCAGCAGTTCCTTAGGACTAGCGGGAGCTCTTGAGCAGTTCTTC
CDR3aa: CASSSLGLAGALEQFF
d_gene: TRBD2
v_gene: TRBV6-5
abundance: few
j_gene: TRBJ2-1

CDR3nt: TGTGCCGGGCGGACACGCGGCACAGATACGCAGTATTTT
CDR3aa: CAGRTRGTDTQYF
d_gene: NA
v_gene: TRBV30
abundance: NA
j_gene: TRBJ2-3

CDR3nt: TGTGCCAGCAGAACAGGGGTACGATCACGCGAGCAGTACTTC
CDR3aa: CASRTGVRSREQYF
d_gene: TRBD1
v_gene: TRBV6-6
abundance: NA
j_gene: TRBJ2-7

CDR3nt: TGTGCCAGCAGCGTTGGAGGGGGCGACACTGAAGCTTTCTTT
CDR3aa: CASSVGGGDTEAFF
d_gene: TRBD1
v_gene: TRBV9
abundance: NA
j_gene: TRBJ1-1

CDR3nt: TGTGCCTGGAGTAGGACAGTGAACACTGAAGCTTTCTTT
CDR3aa: CAWSRTVNTEAFF
d_gene: NA
v_gene: TRBV30
abundance: few
j_gene: TRBJ1-1

CDR3nt: TGTGCTAGCAGCTTAGCGGTGGCAGGGGGGGAGACCCAGTACTTC
CDR3aa: CASSLAVAGGETQYF
d_gene: NA
v_gene: TRBV7-7
abundance: NA
j_gene: TRBJ2-5

CDR3nt: TGTGCCAGCAGCGTACGGGGGGGCAGGGAGACCCAGTACTTC
CDR3aa: CASSVRGGRETQYF
d_gene: TRBD2
v_gene: TRBV9
abundance: NA
j_gene: TRBJ2-5

CDR3nt: TGCGCCAGCAGCTCGGGGGGGGCGTCAAGCAATCAGCCCCAGCATTTT
CDR3aa: CASSSGGASSNQPQHF
d_gene: NA
v_gene: TRBV5-1
abundance: NA
j_gene: TRBJ1-5

CDR3nt: TGTGCCACCAGCGGGGGACAGGGTTATGAAAAACTGTTTTTT
CDR3aa: CATSGGQGYEKLFF
d_gene: TRBD1
v_gene: TRBV15
abundance: few
j_gene: TRBJ1-4

CDR3nt: TGTGCCAGCCGGGAGGGTGGGAGTAGCACAGATACGCAGTATTTT
CDR3aa: CASREGGSSTDTQYF
d_gene: TRBD2
v_gene: TRBV27
abundance: NA
j_gene: TRBJ2-3

CDR3nt: TGTGCCAGCAGCCATCCGGGAGTAGGCGAGCAGTACTTC
CDR3aa: CASSHPGVGEQYF
d_gene: NA
v_gene: TRBV11-2
abundance: NA
j_gene: TRBJ2-7

CDR3nt: TGTGCCAGCAGCGAGAGTACTTTCACAGATACGCAGTATTTT
CDR3aa: CASSESTFTDTQYF
d_gene: NA
v_gene: TRBV9
abundance: NA
j_gene: TRBJ2-3

CDR3nt: TGTGCCTGGAGTGGTCTACCCCCCTACGAGCAGTACTTC
CDR3aa: CAWSGLPPYEQYF
d_gene: NA
v_gene: TRBV30
abundance: NA
j_gene: TRBJ2-7

CDR3nt: TGTGCCAGCAGCTCGACAGGGTTGACTGAAGCTTTCTTT
CDR3aa: CASSSTGLTEAFF
d_gene: TRBD1
v_gene: TRBV5-4
abundance: NA
j_gene: TRBJ1-1

CDR3nt: TGCGCCAGCAGCCAAGGGGGCCGATCCGCGAACACCGGGGAGCTGTTTTTT
CDR3aa: CASSQGGRSANTGELFF
d_gene: NA
v_gene: TRBV4-1
abundance: NA
j_gene: TRBJ2-2

CDR3nt: TGCGCCAGCAGCGGGTGGACAGGGGACTCCTACGAGCAGTACTTC
CDR3aa: CASSGWTGDSYEQYF
d_gene: TRBD1
v_gene: TRBV5-1
abundance: NA
j_gene: TRBJ2-7

CDR3nt: TGTGCCAGCAGCACCCGGGACAGGGGCCGCGAGCAGTACTTC
CDR3aa: CASSTRDRGREQYF
d_gene: TRBD1
v_gene: TRBV11-2
abundance: NA
j_gene: TRBJ2-7

CDR3nt: TGTGCCAGCAGCCAAGATGGGGGGTACTCGAATTCACCCCTCCACTTT
CDR3aa: CASSQDGGYSNSPLHF
d_gene: NA
v_gene: TRBV14
abundance: NA
j_gene: TRBJ1-6

CDR3nt: TGCGCCAGCAGCTCACTAGGATACAATGAGCAGTTCTTC
CDR3aa: CASSSLGYNEQFF
d_gene: NA
v_gene: TRBV5-1
abundance: NA
j_gene: TRBJ2-1

CDR3nt: TGTGCCTGGAACAGGGGGGATCAGCCCCAGCATTTT
CDR3aa: CAWNRGDQPQHF
d_gene: TRBD1
v_gene: TRBV30
abundance: NA
j_gene: TRBJ1-5

CDR3nt: TGCGCCAGCAGCCAACACTCGAACCAGCCCCAGCATTTT
CDR3aa: CASSQHSNQPQHF
d_gene: NA
v_gene: TRBV4-1
abundance: NA
j_gene: TRBJ1-5

CDR3nt: TGTGCCAGCAGCTTAGGCGGGAGGGCCGTCAATGAGCAGTTCTTC
CDR3aa: CASSLGGRAVNEQFF
d_gene: TRBD2
v_gene: TRBV7-2
abundance: NA
j_gene: TRBJ2-1

CDR3nt: TGTGCCAGCAGTTTGGCAGGAGGGGATACGCAGTATTTT
CDR3aa: CASSLAGGDTQYF
d_gene: NA
v_gene: TRBV28
abundance: NA
j_gene: TRBJ2-3

CDR3nt: TGTGCCAGCAGCTTAGGACAAGACTACGAGCAGTACTTC
CDR3aa: CASSLGQDYEQYF
d_gene: NA
v_gene: TRBV7-6
abundance: NA
j_gene: TRBJ2-7

CDR3nt: TGTGCCCGCACGGGGGGCTACACCTTC
CDR3aa: CARTGGYTF
d_gene: NA
v_gene: TRBV2
abundance: NA
j_gene: TRBJ1-2

CDR3nt: TGTGCCAGCATCCCGGGAGGGGGGACAGATACGCAGTATTTT
CDR3aa: CASIPGGGTDTQYF
d_gene: TRBD2
v_gene: TRBV7-9
abundance: NA
j_gene: TRBJ2-3

CDR3nt: TGTGCCAGCAGTACAGGGGCAAACCAGCCCCAGCATTTT
CDR3aa: CASSTGANQPQHF
d_gene: TRBD1
v_gene: TRBV6-4
abundance: few
j_gene: TRBJ1-5

CDR3nt: TGTGCCAGCAGCTTAGCGCGCTTTAGAGATACGCAGTATTTT
CDR3aa: CASSLARFRDTQYF
d_gene: NA
v_gene: TRBV7-2
abundance: NA
j_gene: TRBJ2-3

CDR3nt: TGCGCCAGCAGCTTGGGGCTAGCGGGGGCCGGAGAGACCCAGTACTTC
CDR3aa: CASSLGLAGAGETQYF
d_gene: TRBD2
v_gene: TRBV5-1
abundance: once
j_gene: TRBJ2-5

CDR3nt: TGTGCCAGCAGCTCGGCAGGGCGGGAGACCCAGTACTTC
CDR3aa: CASSSAGRETQYF
d_gene: NA
v_gene: TRBV7-8
abundance: NA
j_gene: TRBJ2-5

CDR3nt: TGTGCCAGCAGCTCTTCTAGCGGGGGGGCCTATGAGCAGTTCTTC
CDR3aa: CASSSSSGGAYEQFF
d_gene: TRBD2
v_gene: TRBV5-4
abundance: NA
j_gene: TRBJ2-1

CDR3nt: TGTGCCAGCAGCATTCCTAGCGGGAGTAGCACAGATACGCAGTATTTT
CDR3aa: CASSIPSGSSTDTQYF
d_gene: TRBD2
v_gene: TRBV7-3
abundance: NA
j_gene: TRBJ2-3

CDR3nt: TGTGCCAGCAGTTTATCGGGGCAGAACTATGGCTACACCTTC
CDR3aa: CASSLSGQNYGYTF
d_gene: NA
v_gene: TRBV27
abundance: few
j_gene: TRBJ1-2

CDR3nt: TGTGCCAGCAGTGAAGGAGACAGGGGGCACGAGCAGTACTTC
CDR3aa: CASSEGDRGHEQYF
d_gene: TRBD1
v_gene: TRBV6-1
abundance: few
j_gene: TRBJ2-7

CDR3nt: TGTGCCAGCAGCTCCCAGACAGTCCGCAATCAGCCCCAGCATTTT
CDR3aa: CASSSQTVRNQPQHF
d_gene: NA
v_gene: TRBV7-2
abundance: NA
j_gene: TRBJ1-5

CDR3nt: TGCGCCAGCAGTAAGGGGGACAGGGATGAAAAACTGTTTTTT
CDR3aa: CASSKGDRDEKLFF
d_gene: TRBD1
v_gene: TRBV5-1
abundance: NA
j_gene: TRBJ1-4